These T cell receptor beta chains were read from a single sample in a study of vaccination and CD4 T cells after COVID-19. The antigens of these receptors remain unknown. TCRdb re-derived calls from the PCR reads in MiXCR, one entry per CDR3 protein. The table lists more than 9,000 distinct CDR3 sequences, about 60% of them singletons. Specimen: CD4+ T cells from blood, cultured in vitro. These receptors originate from a human donor who had recovered from COVID-19. Both conserved end residues are trimmed from each CDR3. Fields, in order: V gene, CDR3 protein.

V gene: TRBV19
CDR3 protein: ASSYPSGSSDTQY

V gene: TRBV20-1
CDR3 protein: SAYSYGYT

V gene: TRBV20-1
CDR3 protein: SAIGAGGPYGYT

V gene: TRBV18
CDR3 protein: ASSPLGVRQGAITGELF

V gene: TRBV20-1
CDR3 protein: SARDLEAF

V gene: TRBV25-1
CDR3 protein: ASSAGLNQPQH

V gene: TRBV20-1
CDR3 protein: SARSMELKETQY

V gene: TRBV20-1
CDR3 protein: SARVDPQGVNTEAF

V gene: TRBV20-1
CDR3 protein: SAPDRENTEAF

V gene: TRBV20-1
CDR3 protein: SARRTGNPGGTEAF

V gene: TRBV6-1
CDR3 protein: ASLWGQTNVGYT

V gene: TRBV2
CDR3 protein: ASSDLRGQEGETQY